These 17 T cell receptor beta chains were all obtained from the same sample, sequenced in a study of blood T cells in healthy people across ages. A second PCR of roughly 6 to 12 cycles used a sample-barcoded 5' primer and a J-beta primer mix. TCRdb re-called the 5' RACE reads through MiXCR, storing one row per CDR3 protein. Among about 730,000 distinct CDR3 sequences listed, approximately 43% were seen once. Sequenced material: blood. The receptors were sampled from a woman aged 60-75 years in good health.

Remarks on this clonotype: An end of the junction differs from the germline gene, which may be a read error. The chain is built from TRBV4-3 and TRBJ2-1; D remains unclear. Germline-derived CDR1 and CDR2 are LGHNA and YSLEER. The CDR3 is 14 residues long. Here the CDR3 DNA reads TGCGCCAGCAACCAAGAATCGAATGGGAACACCCAGTTCTTC. Protein sequence: CASNQESNGNTQFF.

This clonotype was counted between two and nine times. The chain carries TRBV27 and TRBJ2-1; D is undetermined. Trimming removed 6 bases at V and 0 bases at J, with 18 bases between. The CDR3 is made up of 17 amino acids. Per the germline V gene, CDR1 is MNHEY and CDR2 is SMNVEV (reference sequence). The CDR3 region has the DNA TGTGCCAGCAGACTACAAACCGGTTTCAGCTCCTACAATGAGCAGTTCTTC. Translating gives CASRLQTGFSSYNEQFF.

Notes on this clonotype: Just one base apart from a much larger clone, this may be a read error. The gene calls are TRBV2 and TRBJ1-2, with a weak D call TRBD1 (6 bases). Germline-derived CDR1 and CDR2 are SNHLY and FYNNEI. This CDR3 has 14 amino acids. CDR3: CASRSGGRGYGCTF. The CDR3 coding sequence is TGTGCCAGCAGGAGTGGGGGGCGCGGCTATGGCTGCACCTTC.

This chain connects TRBV5-5 to TRBJ2-5; a weak D match, TRBD2 (5 bases). The CDR3 runs 16 residues. V lost 1 base and J lost 4, with 17 bases in between. Germline V gives CDR1 SGHKS, CDR2 YYEKEE (reference sequence). The CDR3 loop is CASSLSGELLRETQYF. The CDR3 DNA reads TGTGCCAGCAGCTTGTCCGGGGAACTCCTGCGAGAGACCCAGTACTTC.

V and J are TRBV3-1 and TRBJ1-2, with D possibly TRBD1 on 5 matching bases. Per the germline V gene, CDR1 is LGHDT and CDR2 is YNNKEL (reference sequence). CDR3 length: 15 residues. V lost 1 base to trimming and J lost 4 bases, with 13 bases between them. CDR3 protein: CASSQVGGYGYGYTF. The CDR3 DNA sequence: TGTGCCAGCAGCCAAGTCGGGGGATACGGCTATGGCTACACCTTC.

This clonotype has a handful of counts. The chain employs TRBV20-1 and TRBJ1-6; D is unclear. The length of the CDR3 is 13 residues. Germline loops: CDR1 DFQATT, CDR2 SNEGSKA (reference sequence). The germline V and J ends were trimmed by 6 bases and 3 bases, with 9 bases remaining between them. The CDR3 spells CSAWTVYNSPLHF. CDR3 nucleotide sequence: TGCAGTGCCTGGACGGTCTATAATTCACCCCTCCACTTT.

This clonotype was detected many times. The chain uses TRBV29-1 and TRBJ2-1; D may match TRBD1 or TRBD2 (5 bases each). The V end was cut by 2 bases, the J end by 3 bases, with 11 bases between. This CDR3 contains 14 residues. Germline lookup yields CDR1 SQVTM and CDR2 ANQGSEA. The CDR3 DNA sequence: TGCAGCGTTGAATTCAGGGACGGCTACAATGAGCAGTTCTTC. It yields the protein CSVEFRDGYNEQFF.

J is TRBJ2-1 and V is TRBV7-2; D unresolved. TRBJ2-7 explains the end of the DNA better; the J call may be wrong. The germline gives CDR1 SGHTA, CDR2 FQGNSA. The CDR3 loop spans 12 amino acids. The CDR3 sequence is CASSFNTGEQYF. The CDR3 nucleotides read TGTGCCAGCAGCTTTAATACGGGTGAGCAGTACTTC.

This clonotype was seen a few times. This sequence joins TRBV3-1 and TRBJ2-1; 13 nucleotides agree with TRBD2. The CDR3 is 14 residues long. Germline V gene lookup returns CDR1 LGHDT and CDR2 YNNKEL (reference sequence). V shed 6 bases, J shed 8 bases, and the junction held 4 bases outside the gene matches. The CDR3 DNA reads as TGTGCCAGCAGATGGACTAGCGGGAGCGATGAGCAGTTCTTC. Protein sequence: CASRWTSGSDEQFF.

This clonotype was seen a handful of times. The chain uses TRBV6-6 and TRBJ2-3; D uncertain. The germline V and J ends were trimmed by 0 bases and 2 bases, with 9 bases remaining between them. The CDR3 has 15 residues. Germline assignment: CDR1 MNHNY and CDR2 SVGAGI (reference sequence). The CDR3 loop is CASSYSRQDTDTQYF. CDR3 nucleotides: TGTGCCAGCAGTTACTCGAGGCAGGACACAGATACGCAGTATTTT.

The gene calls are TRBV18 and TRBJ1-5; the D gene is possibly TRBD1 (6 bases). The germline CDR1 and CDR2 sequences are KGHSH and LQKENI. The CDR3 consists of 14 residues. V was shortened by 5 bases and J by 5 bases, with 13 bases between the two germline ends. CDR3 amino acids: CASSSADSDQPQHF. CDR3 coding DNA: TGTGCCAGCTCATCCGCGGACAGCGATCAGCCCCAGCATTTT.

CDR3 sequence reads: CASSPGATGGEAFF. The CDR3 nucleotides read TGCGCCAGCAGCCCGGGGGCGACAGGGGGTGAAGCTTTCTTT. V usage is TRBV5-1 and J usage is TRBJ1-1; 9 bases map to TRBD1. Per germline, CDR1 SGHRS and CDR2 YFSETQ. The CDR3 has 14 amino acids. V gave up 4 bases and J gave up 7 bases; unmatched junction bases: 8.

In this sample, this clonotype turned up a few times. V is TRBV20-1 and J is TRBJ1-4, with D perhaps matching TRBD1 (6 bases). V lost 2 bases and J lost 8, with 12 bases in between. The CDR3 has 13 residues. CDR1 DFQATT and CDR2 SNEGSKA come from the germline V gene (reference sequence). The CDR3 DNA reads TGCAGTGCTAGAAAGACAGGTAGAGAAAAACTGTTTTTT. This translates into CSARKTGREKLFF.

This clonotype was seen more than once but under ten times. The CDR3 reads CASNKGGGHREQYF. The CDR3 DNA reads TGTGCCAGCAATAAAGGAGGGGGACACCGCGAGCAGTACTTC. The chain couples TRBV25-1 to TRBJ2-7; either TRBD1 or TRBD2 may fit D (6 bases each). In germline, CDR1 is MGHDK, CDR2 SYGVNS. Trimming left V 7 bases short and J 6 bases short, with 19 bases between. The CDR3 has 14 amino acids.

The chain links TRBV20-1 to TRBJ1-2; D is ambiguous. Deletions cut 5 bases from V and 1 base from J, with 8 bases between. The CDR3 extends over 12 amino acids. Looked up from germline, CDR1 is DFQATT and CDR2 is SNEGSKA (reference sequence). The CDR3 nucleotides are TGCAGTGCTTCGGCGGTTAACTATGGCTACACCTTC. This gives the protein CSASAVNYGYTF.

This clonotype has more than one count but fewer than ten. The chain carries TRBV12-3 or TRBV12-4 and TRBJ2-4; no definite D call. V was clipped by 3 bases and J by 0 bases, with 12 bases between them. The CDR3 contains 16 residues. CDR3 coding DNA: TGTGCCAGCAGTTTTCGGCAGTCTTTAGCCAAAAACATTCAGTACTTC. It encodes CASSFRQSLAKNIQYF.

The gene calls are TRBV20-1 and TRBJ2-6; 7 nucleotides agree with TRBD1. In germline, CDR1 is DFQATT, CDR2 SNEGSKA (reference sequence). V shed 4 bases, J shed 4 bases, and the junction held 13 bases outside the gene matches. CDR3 length equals 17 residues. The CDR3 nucleotides read TGCAGTGCTAAGGGACAGCACCCTAAGTCAGGGGCCAACGTCCTGACTTTC. As protein: CSAKGQHPKSGANVLTF.